The following is a TCR beta chain sequence with its context. The antigen this receptor binds is unknown. Per-nucleotide qualities are absent, and no much larger clonotype sits a single base away. The TCR beta CDR3 regions were amplified from the RNA transcripts. The first round of RT-PCR for the TCR CDR3 was performed with the HTBI primer set and the Qiagen OneStep RT-PCR kit. The libraries were constructed in a second round of multiplex PCR and then size-selected and purified. Libraries were sequenced paired-end with 100 bp reads on an Illumina HiSeq2000. On the authors' methods: SOAPnuke was used to process the raw data, with reads discarded if the reads contained adapters or uncalled bases, had a mean Phred below 15, or lacked an exact constant-primer or identifier match. COPE v1.2.5 was used to merge high-quality paired reads, and clonotypes were defined as unique nucleotide sequences. MiTCR v1.1 was used to align the clonotypes against IMGT TRBV, TRBD and TRBJ reference segments. Only V-J combinations with frequency above 0.0001, covering about 99% of repertoires, were analysed. The TCS score was defined as F50 (clonal expansion) divided by E x V (chaos), with BLOSUM62-based TCRdist calculated between CDR3 peptides within each V-J. Welch's t-statistics and random forest reduced around 550 V-J features to around 14, which were used in a naive Bayes classifier (R e1071). The public reads were quality trimmed at Q25 with fastp and then assembled into clones with MiXCR by TCRdb, keeping productive beta chains. For every CDR3 protein sequence, its rows merge into one entry that carries the most common genes and DNA. It is TCRdb's table, rather than the study itself, that gives the V and J calls and clone size. This sample comprises approximately 430,000 distinct CDR3 sequences, about a sixth of them detected only once. The ten largest clones capture 11% to 15% of the sample.

Stable Graves' hyperthyroidism was defined as no progression to ophthalmopathy during 18 months of follow-up. Hyperthyroidism patients were newly diagnosed, with disease duration under 2 months, and aged 18 to 65 years. Exclusion was applied to patients with uncontrolled infections, other autoimmune diseases, pregnancy or lactation. Clinical symptoms, serum thyroxine and TRAb, thyroid ultrasound, and orbital computed tomography formed the basis for the diagnoses. PBMCs were isolated from more than 8 ml of fresh peripheral blood by Ficoll-Paque density gradient centrifugation. Total RNA was extracted with Trizol reagent, and quality was checked on an Agilent 2100 Bioanalyzer. This sample stems from a study of T cells in Graves' hyperthyroidism and ophthalmopathy (dated by TCRdb to about 2019). In the study overall: Peripheral blood samples were taken at initial diagnosis, before any treatment was given. An independent validation cohort of under 20 hyperthyroidism patients and about 16 patients who later progressed to ophthalmopathy tested prospective prediction of ophthalmopathy. According to the paper, TCR Vbeta CDR3 sequencing was carried out on over 130 peripheral blood samples, which came from 40 to 45 ophthalmopathy, around 75 hyperthyroidism and around 17 progressor patients. In six Graves' hyperthyroidism patients, the study also compared T-cell repertoires from thyroid tissue with T-cell repertoires from blood. A discovery cohort of about 96 patients, approximately 45 with Graves' ophthalmopathy and 55 to 60 with stable Graves' hyperthyroidism, was used to find distinguishing TCR V-J signatures. After blood sampling, hyperthyroidism patients were treated with methimazole at a starting dose of 30 mg daily, and ophthalmopathy patients were treated with high-dose intravenous methylprednisolone. For training and testing, the 100 or so patients in the discovery cohort were randomly divided in a 7:3 ratio. Results and caveats for the whole study, not just this receptor: Most expanded thyroid clonotypes (frequency above 0.001) were also detected in blood, suggesting blood repertoires may reflect thyroid immune responses. In validation, the model predicted progression to ophthalmopathy with approximately 71% sensitivity and less than 80% specificity, a median of around six months before onset. No statistical method was used to fix the sample size in advance, and group allocation was not hidden from the investigators. A model built on a 13 V-J signature distinguished ophthalmopathy from stable hyperthyroidism, reaching around 87% sensitivity and 81.08% specificity in cross-validation and 80%/75% in testing.

CDR1 and CDR2 were assigned from the germline V gene (reference sequence) as WNHNN and SYGVQD. V lost 4 bases and J lost 3 bases; the stretch between them is 10 bases long. Spanning cysteine to phenylalanine, the CDR3 consists of 13 amino acids. Solely the CDR3 DNA is kept, with 39 bases framed from the first base. The source material was blood. This TCR came from a woman aged 18-30 years with Graves' hyperthyroidism. Here the chain combines TRBV10-1 and TRBJ2-7, with the D gene tentatively TRBD1 or TRBD2, based on 5 matching bases in each. The CDR3 protein sequence reads: CASSAGPNYEQYF. The DNA is TGCGCCAGCAGTGCGGGGCCGAACTACGAGCAGTACTTC.